This T cell receptor beta chain is from a study of shared clonotypes between healthy human individuals. Study background: Per donor, CD8 memory used one plate, CD8 naive used two, CD4 memory used three and CD4 naive used three.

CDR1 is MNHEY, CDR2 SVGAGI, per germline. CDR3 length equals 12 residues. Trimming at V came to 6 bases and at J to 7 bases, leaving 4 bases not matched to a gene. At a deep level, the assay was run. Several immunoSEQ 96-well plates shared each subset's DNA, each plate a replicate. Profiling relied on immunoSEQ multiplex PCR, and the TCRdb table lists in-frame clones only, not all of them. The sample comprises around 2,000,000 clones, 85% to 95% of which are singletons, and 0.13% rests with the top ten. The material sequenced was naive CD4+ T cells sorted from blood. Specified subset: CD45RA+ positively selected. This rearrangement joins TRBV6-5 to TRBJ2-7; TRBD1 matches at 9 bases. The receptor comes from a man between 18 and 35 years old in good health. CDR3 loop: CASRGTGMEQYF. Written as DNA, the CDR3 is TGTGCCAGCAGAGGGACAGGGATGGAGCAGTACTTC.